This T cell receptor (beta chain) was sequenced during a study of T cell responses to AZD1222 COVID-19 vaccine. Across the study: Second doses were pooled across both intervals (about 4 or about 12 weeks).

Note on this clone: Its antigen is not known.

Study outcomes and limitations: Mostly white British, mostly female donors; authors suggested clonal diversity may be underestimated.

This table comes from immunoSEQ multiplex PCR, and its TCRdb copy is limited to in-frame clones, with some not included. In the table there are 70,000 to 95,000 clones, more than 70% of which are singletons. The CDR3 length is 11 residues. V lost 5 bases, J lost 7 bases, and 8 bases lay in between. CDR1 and CDR2 (germline): MNHNY, SVGAGI (reference sequence). The clonotype originates from an adult in good health. This specimen consisted of peripheral blood, obtained on day 0 of AZD1222 vaccination. The genes are TRBV6-6 and TRBJ1-2; D is possibly TRBD1 (6 bases). The CDR3 nucleotides read TGTGCCAGCAGTAACAGGGTTGGCTACACCTTC. Its protein is CASSNRVGYTF.